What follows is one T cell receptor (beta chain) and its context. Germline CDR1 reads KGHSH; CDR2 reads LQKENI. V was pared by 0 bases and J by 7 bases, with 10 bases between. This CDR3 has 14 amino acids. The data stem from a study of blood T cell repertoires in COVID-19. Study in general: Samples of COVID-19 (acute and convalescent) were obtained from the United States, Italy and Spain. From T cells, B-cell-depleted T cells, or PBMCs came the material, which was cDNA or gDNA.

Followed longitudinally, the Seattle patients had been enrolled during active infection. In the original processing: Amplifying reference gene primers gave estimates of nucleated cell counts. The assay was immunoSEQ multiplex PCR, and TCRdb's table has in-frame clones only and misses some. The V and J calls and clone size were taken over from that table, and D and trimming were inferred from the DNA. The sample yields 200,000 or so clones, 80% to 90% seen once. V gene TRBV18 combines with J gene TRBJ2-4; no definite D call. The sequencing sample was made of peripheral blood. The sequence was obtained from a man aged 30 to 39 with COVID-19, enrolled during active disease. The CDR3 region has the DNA TGTGCCAGCTCACCACCGTACAGTAGGAACATTCAGTACTTC. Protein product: CASSPPYSRNIQYF.